This entry features one TCR beta chain sequence. MiXCR was run by TCRdb on the reads, yielding one entry per CDR3 protein. Of 85,000 to 130,000 distinct CDR3 sequences in the sample, roughly a quarter are singletons; the top ten hold about two fifths. The data belong to a study of T cell repertoires in cytomegalovirus infection. Study summary: It can be stated that public TCR beta signatures indicated CMV infection as well as a matching HLA type.

The sample taken for sequencing was CD8+ T cells from PBMCs. The receptor was isolated from a human donor in good health (CMV status not recorded). Some clones in this sample may be carry-over from other donors' samples.

CDR3 coding DNA: TGTGCCAGCAGCTTCCTCGGACAGGGCGATGAGCAGTTCTTC. It yields the protein CASSFLGQGDEQFF. The chain carries TRBV7-9 and TRBJ2-1; TRBD1 agrees at 8 bases. With V trimmed by 3 bases and J by 8 bases, 6 bases remained unmatched. Germline values: CDR1 SEHNR, CDR2 FQNEAQ (reference sequence). CDR3 size: 14 residues.